The text below deals with one TCR beta chain. Its specificity is unknown. One end of the junction is discordant with germline, which a read error may explain. The entry originates in a study of STAT5B mutations in CD4+ large granular lymphocyte leukemia. Study-wide results and caveats: Patient CD4-sorted repertoires looked more clonal than healthy CD4+ repertoires, even without putative leukemic clones.

Controls came from buffy coats of healthy blood donors. TCRdb's copy holds only in-frame clones and misses some; the assay was immunoSEQ multiplex PCR. The top ten hold about 0.42% of the sample, which has roughly 32,000 clones, 70% to 90% seen once. Per the germline V gene, CDR1 is GTSNPN and CDR2 is SVGIG (reference sequence). This CDR3 is built from 13 residues. This TCR was recovered from a human donor in good health. This chain uses TRBV30 with TRBJ2-2; the match to TRBD2 covers 9 bases. The sequenced material came from CD4+ T cells from blood buffy coats. The CDR3: CAWSRTSAGELLF. In DNA, the CDR3 is TGTGCCTGGAGCCGGACTAGCGCCGGGGAGCTGCTTTTT.